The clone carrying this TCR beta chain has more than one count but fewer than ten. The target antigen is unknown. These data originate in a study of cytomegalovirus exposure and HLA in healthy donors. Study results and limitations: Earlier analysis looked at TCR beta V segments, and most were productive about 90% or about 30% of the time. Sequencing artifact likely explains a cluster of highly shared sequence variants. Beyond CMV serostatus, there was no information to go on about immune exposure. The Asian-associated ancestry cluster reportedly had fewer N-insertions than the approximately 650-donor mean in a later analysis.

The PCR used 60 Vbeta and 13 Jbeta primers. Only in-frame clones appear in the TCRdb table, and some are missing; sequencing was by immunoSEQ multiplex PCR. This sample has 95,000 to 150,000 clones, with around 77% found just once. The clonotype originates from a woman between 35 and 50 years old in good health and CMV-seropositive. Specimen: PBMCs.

The CDR3 spells CASSDLLSTDTQYF. CDR3 DNA: TGTGCCAGCAGTGACCTTCTTAGCACAGATACGCAGTATTTT. The chain couples TRBV6-1 to TRBJ2-3; no clear D. CDR3 size: 14 residues. CDR1 is MNHNS, CDR2 SASEGT, per germline. Trimming took 3 bases from V and 0 from J, leaving 7 bases between them.